Listed below are T cell receptor beta chains from one sample, sequenced in a study of T cell responses to AZD1222 COVID-19 vaccine. This table comes from immunoSEQ multiplex PCR, and its TCRdb copy is limited to in-frame clones, with some not included. The data show 120,000 to 150,000 clones, around 90% seen once. The starting material was peripheral blood, obtained 28 days after the second dose of the MenACWY control vaccine. These receptors were taken from an adult who received the MenACWY meningococcal vaccine as a control. Both conserved end residues are part of each CDR3. Clone size is given for some rows only: seen once, a few or many times, or a class if the clone is expanded.

once	17	TRBJ2-7	TRBV19	CASSRVAAGAPTYEQYF
-	15	TRBJ2-5	TRBV4-1	CASSHPSGYQETQYF
-	19	TRBJ1-5	TRBV15	CATRIRLGRGAASNQPQHF
-	17	TRBJ1-1	TRBV27	CASSQRHRQGMNTEAFF
-	14	TRBJ1-2	TRBV5-1	CASSSGTGKTGYTF
-	14	TRBJ2-3	TRBV7-2	CASSLGPVPDTQYF
few	15	TRBJ1-4	TRBV11-1	CASSHRGQPNEKLFF
-	15	TRBJ2-6	TRBV7-2	CASSLRRSGANVLTF
-	14	TRBJ1-5	TRBV9	CASSVDGGNQPQHF
-	16	TRBJ2-1	TRBV24-1	CATSDPGTGNRDEQFF
few	18	TRBJ1-1	TRBV19	CASSPLPRTGALNTEAFF
-	16	TRBJ1-1	TRBV5-4	CASSPPGGGGNTEAFF
-	17	TRBJ2-5	TRBV19	CASSKPGASRRQETQYF
-	15	TRBJ1-3	TRBV9	CASSPPVGSGNTIYF
-	15	TRBJ2-1	TRBV7-9	CASSLDGVVGLEQFF
-	14	TRBJ2-7	TRBV15	CATSRGGRDYEQYF
-	15	TRBJ2-1	TRBV11-2	CASSSLAGVSNEQFF
-	16	TRBJ1-5	TRBV5-1	CASSLGTVNSNQPQHF
few	13	TRBJ2-3	TRBV5-8	CASSLDRTDTQYF
-	15	TRBJ1-2	TRBV11-1	CASRGTGGRSNGYTF
-	14	TRBJ1-4	TRBV5-1	CASSVTGENEKLFF
-	12	TRBJ1-2	TRBV29-1	CSVRTGSFGYTF
few	15	TRBJ2-3	TRBV5-5	CASSPTHMGTDTQYF
few	13	TRBJ2-1	TRBV7-9	CASSPQPGGAEFF
-	14	TRBJ2-7	TRBV19	CASRPRGAHYEQYF
-	13	TRBJ1-5	TRBV12-3/TRBV12-4	CASRGTGNQPQHF
-	17	TRBJ2-3	TRBV18	CASSPKGQGRLTDTQYF
-	16	TRBJ2-6	TRBV4-3	CASSQTVSSGANVLTF
-	12	TRBJ1-6	TRBV7-2	CASSPDTGFLHF
-	14	TRBJ1-5	TRBV9	CASSSGTGYQPQHF
-	17	TRBJ1-2	TRBV5-6	CASSIDGAGGPAYGYTF
-	16	TRBJ2-6	TRBV5-6	CASSFDRDSGANVLTF
-	15	TRBJ2-3	TRBV9	CASSVSGGLTDTQYF
-	17	TRBJ1-3	TRBV7-8	CASSFFGQGGSGNTIYF
few	16	TRBJ1-5	TRBV21-1	CASRSGRTYSNQPQHF
-	13	TRBJ1-2	TRBV2	CASRKDRGLGYTF
-	12	TRBJ1-1	TRBV7-2	CASSLNGFEAFF
-	20	TRBJ1-1	TRBV19	CASTPQFGTGYRGLNTEAFF
-	18	TRBJ2-3	TRBV7-6	CASSLVAGGPGETDTQYF
-	13	TRBJ2-7	TRBV30	CAWSSTSSYEQYF
-	17	TRBJ1-1	TRBV18	CASSPPYSGGLGTEAFF
-	15	TRBJ1-1	TRBV11-3	CASSLESEMNTEAFF
-	15	TRBJ2-1	TRBV7-3	CASSSPDGSGNEQFF
-	15	TRBJ2-7	TRBV6-5	CASSRTATGSNEQYF
-	15	TRBJ1-3	TRBV7-8	CASSFGSRNGNTIYF
-	12	TRBJ2-1	TRBV6-4	CASSPRTGEQFF
few	14	TRBJ1-5	TRBV11-3	CASSRTGANQPQHF
-	12	TRBJ1-2	TRBV6-2/TRBV6-3	CASRYPGSGYTF
-	16	TRBJ2-5	TRBV5-1	CASLSGGGGAGETQYF
-	15	TRBJ2-2	TRBV12-5	CASGDRGGGTGELFF
-	17	TRBJ2-7	TRBV4-3	CASSQGIRDRSSYEQYF
-	16	TRBJ1-1	TRBV7-9	CASSPRQLNRNTEAFF
-	18	TRBJ1-1	TRBV11-3	CASSLEGRSVPLNTEAFF
-	13	TRBJ1-2	TRBV12-3/TRBV12-4	CASSFSPNYGYTF
-	16	TRBJ1-1	TRBV7-9	CASSPPRGSSFTEAFF
-	14	TRBJ1-3	TRBV4-3	CASSAVYGGNTIYF
once	13	TRBJ1-2	TRBV7-2	CASSLGRHYGYTF